The clone carrying this T cell receptor beta chain was seen more than once but under ten times. Its antigen is as yet unknown. Regarding time point: newly diagnosed GD, antithyroid drugs for less than 3 months. The TCR library was made from RNA that had been extracted from PBMCs in TRIzol. An endocrinology department in Xi'an, China, recruited the patients. The authors built TCR beta libraries using iRepertoire HTBI primers and Arm-PCR of CDR3 regions. Via MiXCR, TCRdb re-called the multiplex PCR reads, giving one row per CDR3 protein. The data hold about 540,000 distinct CDR3 sequences, with 13% observed a single time. The record originates from a study of regulatory T cells in long-lasting Graves disease. Germline CDR1 reads SGDLS; CDR2 reads YYNGEE. The ends lost 0 bases at V and 4 bases at J; junction bases unmatched: 9. The CDR3 is made up of 16 amino acids. Study-level results: Under persistent disease, TRBV28, TRBJ1-2 and TRBJ2-5 were used preferentially.

The data also belong to a second study, concerning T cells in Graves' hyperthyroidism and ophthalmopathy.

The V and J genes are TRBV9 and TRBJ2-5; 7 nucleotides agree with TRBD2. The sequence was obtained from a man aged 25 to 40 with Graves disease. This specimen consisted of peripheral blood mononuclear cells (PBMCs), obtained at new diagnosis, from a patient treated with antithyroid drugs. The CDR3 DNA follows: TGTGCCAGCAGCGTAGCTTCTGGGGGGGGGGGAGAGACCCAGTACTTC. Translating gives CASSVASGGGGETQYF.